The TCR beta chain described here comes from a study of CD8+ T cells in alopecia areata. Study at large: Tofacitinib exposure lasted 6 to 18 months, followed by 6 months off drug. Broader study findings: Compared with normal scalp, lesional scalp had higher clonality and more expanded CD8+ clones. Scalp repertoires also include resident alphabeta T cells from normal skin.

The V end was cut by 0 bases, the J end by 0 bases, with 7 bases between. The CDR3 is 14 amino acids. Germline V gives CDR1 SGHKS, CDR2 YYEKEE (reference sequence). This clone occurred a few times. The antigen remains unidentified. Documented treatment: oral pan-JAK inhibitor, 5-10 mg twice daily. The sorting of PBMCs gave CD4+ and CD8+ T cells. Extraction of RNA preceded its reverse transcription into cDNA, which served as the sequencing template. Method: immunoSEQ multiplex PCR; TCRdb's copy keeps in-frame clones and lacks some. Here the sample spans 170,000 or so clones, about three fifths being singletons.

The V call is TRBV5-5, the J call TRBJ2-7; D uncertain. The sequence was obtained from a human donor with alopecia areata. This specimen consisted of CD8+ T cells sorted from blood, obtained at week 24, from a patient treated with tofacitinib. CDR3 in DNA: TGTGCCAGCAGCTTGGCCGTCAACTCCTACGAGCAGTACTTC. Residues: CASSLAVNSYEQYF.